One sample yielded the 6 T cell receptor beta chains listed below, sequenced in a study of cytomegalovirus exposure and HLA in healthy donors. The PCR ran on 60 Vbeta and 13 Jbeta primers. This table comes from immunoSEQ multiplex PCR, and its TCRdb copy is limited to in-frame clones, with some not included. Of 90,000 to 100,000 clones listed, around 73% are singletons. Material: PBMCs. The receptors come from a female donor in good health and CMV-seronegative.

CDR3 loop: CASSRFDRQETQYF. As DNA, the CDR3 is TGTGCCAGCAGCCGATTTGACAGGCAAGAGACCCAGTACTTC. The chain carries TRBV7-9 and TRBJ2-5, with D maybe TRBD1 (6 bases). Germline CDR1 reads SEHNR; CDR2 reads FQNEAQ (reference sequence). The CDR3 runs to 14 residues. Trimming stripped 5 bases from V and 2 bases from J, with 12 bases between.

The rearrangement uses TRBV6-1 and TRBJ2-6; D might be TRBD1 (5 bases). There are 15 residues in the CDR3. Between the trimmed V and J ends, which lost 1 base and 1 base, there was a span of 5 bases. From germline, CDR1 is MNHNS and CDR2 SASEGT. As DNA, the CDR3 is TGTGCCAGCAGTGAAGAGGGGTCTGGGGCCAACGTCCTGACTTTC. Translated: CASSEEGSGANVLTF.

The gene calls are TRBV30 and TRBJ2-1; D may be TRBD2 (7 bases). Trimming stripped 3 bases from V and 5 bases from J, with 11 bases between. The CDR3 totals 13 residues. Germline lookup yields CDR1 GTSNPN and CDR2 SVGIG (reference sequence). CDR3 sequence reads: CAWRGGAHNEQFF. The CDR3 nucleotides are TGTGCCTGGAGAGGGGGGGCCCACAATGAGCAGTTCTTC.

This chain uses TRBV11-2 with TRBJ1-2; D ambiguous. Germline V gene lookup returns CDR1 SGHAT and CDR2 FQNNGV. CDR3 length: 15 residues. Between the trimmed V and J ends, which lost 1 base and 4 bases, there was a span of 13 bases. CDR3: CASSLALDRTYGYTF. The CDR3 nucleotides are TGTGCCAGCAGCTTAGCCTTAGATCGTACCTATGGCTACACCTTC.

This chain links TRBV28 with TRBJ2-1; 13 bases align to TRBD2. This CDR3 has 15 residues. The V segment lost 5 bases and the J segment 7 bases; nucleotides outside the gene matches: 5. Germline lookup yields CDR1 MDHEN and CDR2 SYDVKM. The CDR3 reads CASSGTSGILNEQFF. The DNA for the CDR3 is TGTGCCAGCAGTGGGACTAGCGGGATCCTAAATGAGCAGTTCTTC.

The chain couples TRBV7-2 to TRBJ2-2, with no clear D. V dropped 1 base and J dropped 4 bases, with 4 bases sitting between them. Germline V gene sequence: CDR1 SGHTA, CDR2 FQGNSA. This CDR3 region has 13 residues. DNA for the CDR3: TGTGCCAGCAGCTTAGTTAGCACCGGGGAGCTGTTTTTT. Translating it yields CASSLVSTGELFF. Filled out from reference TRBV7-2 and TRBJ2-2, the complete variable domain reads GAGVSQSPSNKVTEKGKDVELRCDPISGHTALYWYRQSLGQGLEFLIYFQGNSAPDKSGLPSDRFSAERTGGSVSTLTIQRTQQEDSAVYLCASSLVSTGELFFGEGSRLTVL.